This T cell receptor (beta chain) is from a study of vaccination effects on CD4 cells after COVID-19. Profiling relied on immunoSEQ multiplex PCR, and the TCRdb table lists in-frame clones only, not all of them. The table lists fewer than 25,000 clones, over 55% of them singletons. Germline CDR1 and CDR2: LGHDT and YNNKEL (reference sequence). There are 12 residues in the CDR3. Trimming took 7 bases from V and 10 from J, leaving 13 bases between them. CD4+ T cells specific for antigen were expanded with viral peptide pools by the ViraFEST assay before sequencing. At the end of 9 to 11 days of culture, CD4+ T cells were isolated. Among the vaccine recipients, none had a prior SARS-CoV-2 infection, and nucleocapsid antibodies were negative. Regarding this clone: What it recognizes is unknown.

V and J are TRBV3-1 (or the pseudogene TRBV3-2) and TRBJ1-4; the D is unclear. This clonotype was sampled from a human donor who received a COVID-19 vaccine. Material: CD4+ T cells from PBMCs cultured with HCoV-OC43 spike peptides, obtained before COVID-19 vaccination. Regarding subset: HCoV-OC43 spike overlapping peptide pool stimulation. This CDR3 is CASISKVGKLFF. CDR3 coding DNA: TGTGCCAGCATCTCCAAGGTGGGAAAACTGTTTTTT.